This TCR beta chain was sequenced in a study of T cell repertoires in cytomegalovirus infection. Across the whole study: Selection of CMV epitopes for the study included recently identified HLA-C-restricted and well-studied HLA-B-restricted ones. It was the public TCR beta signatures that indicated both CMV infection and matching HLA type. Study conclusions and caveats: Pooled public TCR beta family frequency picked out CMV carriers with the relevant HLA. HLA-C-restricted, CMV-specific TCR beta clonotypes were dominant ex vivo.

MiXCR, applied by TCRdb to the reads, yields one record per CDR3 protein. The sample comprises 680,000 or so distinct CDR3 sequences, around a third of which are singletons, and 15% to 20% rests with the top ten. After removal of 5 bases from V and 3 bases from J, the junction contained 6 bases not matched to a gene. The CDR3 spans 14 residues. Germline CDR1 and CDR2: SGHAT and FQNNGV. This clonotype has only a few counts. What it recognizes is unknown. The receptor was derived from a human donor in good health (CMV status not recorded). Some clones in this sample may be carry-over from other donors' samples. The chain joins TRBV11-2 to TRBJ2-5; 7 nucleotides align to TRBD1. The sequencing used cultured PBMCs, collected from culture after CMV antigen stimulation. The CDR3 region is CASSRTDREETQYF. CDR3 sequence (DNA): TGTGCCAGCAGCCGAACCGACAGGGAAGAGACCCAGTACTTC.